This TCR beta chain was captured by sequencing in a study of identical twins. Germline values: CDR1 DFQATT, CDR2 SNEGSKA (reference sequence). J lost 0 bases, V lost 5 bases, and 2 bases had no gene match. This CDR3 spans 14 amino acids. From the 5' RACE reads, TCRdb called clonotypes with MiXCR, one entry per CDR3 protein. Of hundreds of thousands of distinct CDR3 sequences in the sample, around 12% were seen once. A remark on this clonotype: The antigen remains undetermined.

Whole-study results and caveats: Cord blood beta clonotypes that were abundant carried fewer insertions, and memory repertoires showed no such trend.

This sample also appeared in a second study, on yellow fever vaccine responses in identical twins.

This receptor was taken from a woman younger than 30 in good health. Source material: PBMCs. The rearrangement links TRBV20-1 to TRBJ2-1, with 9 bases aligning to TRBD2. The CDR3 bases are TGCAGTGCTTGTAGCGGGAGCTCCTACAATGAGCAGTTCTTC. Residues: CSACSGSSYNEQFF.